This TCR beta chain derives from a study of T-cell reconstitution after alpha-beta-depleted transplantation in children. The CDR3 has 12 amino acids. Germline CDR1 SQVTM, CDR2 ANQGSEA. V was cut by 8 bases and J by 3 bases, with 14 bases left in between. Study conclusions and caveats: Several hundred graft clones that had expanded were reportedly the source of alpha-beta T cells about two months after transplant. It was newly produced T cells that mostly accounted for T-cell counts and diversity one year after transplant.

About this clonotype itself: Its antigen is not identified.

The library targeted TCRbeta and was prepared with unique molecular identifiers. TCRdb itself ran the PCR reads through MiXCR, one entry per CDR3 protein. The profile shows approximately 800,000 distinct CDR3 sequences, 16% of them singletons. This chain uses TRBV29-1 with TRBJ2-7; D may match TRBD1 or TRBD2 (5 bases each). The receptor was derived from a male patient under 18 who had a stem cell transplant for acute lymphoblastic leukemia, so the T cells may come from the graft donor. The sequencing here drew on PBMCs, mostly from graft donor cells, taken 360 days after TCRalphabeta/CD19-depleted stem cell transplant. The CDR3 protein is CSFSGRNYEQYF. The DNA of the CDR3 is TGCAGCTTTTCAGGGAGAAACTACGAGCAGTACTTC.